A single sample is the source of the 3 T cell receptor beta chains below, sequenced in a study of cytomegalovirus exposure and HLA in healthy donors. In the PCR, 60 Vbeta and 13 Jbeta primers were used. The method was immunoSEQ multiplex PCR; TCRdb's version includes in-frame clones alone and lacks a portion of them. The sample includes over 40,000 clones. The sequenced material came from PBMCs. The source is a woman between 40 and 55 years old in good health and CMV-seronegative.

The chain links TRBV2 to TRBJ1-5; 8 bases map to TRBD1. CDR1 is SNHLY, CDR2 FYNNEI, per germline. After removal of 6 bases from V and 5 bases from J, the junction contained 12 bases not matched to a gene. CDR3 size: 16 residues. CDR3: CASSGMDRVGHQPQHF. CDR3 sequence (DNA): TGTGCCAGCAGCGGGATGGACAGGGTCGGGCATCAGCCCCAGCATTTT.

The rearrangement uses TRBV19 and TRBJ1-1; D is perhaps TRBD1 (5 bases). V dropped 5 bases and J dropped 9 bases, with 22 bases sitting between them. CDR1 LNHDA and CDR2 SQIVND come from the germline V gene (reference sequence). The CDR3 has 15 amino acids. CDR3 in amino acids: CASSGQGARRMKAFF. The CDR3 nucleotides are TGTGCCAGTAGTGGCCAAGGGGCGAGGAGAATGAAAGCTTTCTTT.

The V and J genes are TRBV28 and TRBJ2-4; TRBD2 matches at 7 bases. The CDR3 contains 14 residues. Looked up from germline, CDR1 is MDHEN and CDR2 is SYDVKM. V was clipped by 8 bases and J by 6 bases; unmatched bases: 10. The CDR3 DNA reads TGTGCCAGCGGCTCTGGCGGGAGTTCAAACATTCAGTACTTC. It codes for CASGSGGSSNIQYF.